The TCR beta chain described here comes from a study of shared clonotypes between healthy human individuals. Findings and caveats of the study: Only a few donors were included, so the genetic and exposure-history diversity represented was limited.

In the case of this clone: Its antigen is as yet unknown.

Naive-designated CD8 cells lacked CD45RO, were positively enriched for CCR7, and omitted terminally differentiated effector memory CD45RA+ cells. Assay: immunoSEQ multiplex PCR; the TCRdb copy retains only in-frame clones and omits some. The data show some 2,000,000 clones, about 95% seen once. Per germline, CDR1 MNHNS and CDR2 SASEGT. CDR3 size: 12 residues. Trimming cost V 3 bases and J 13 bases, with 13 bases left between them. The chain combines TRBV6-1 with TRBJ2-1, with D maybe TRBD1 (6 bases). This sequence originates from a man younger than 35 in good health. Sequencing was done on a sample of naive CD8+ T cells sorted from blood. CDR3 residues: CASSDPTGHQFF. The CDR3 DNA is TGTGCCAGCAGTGACCCGACAGGACACCAGTTCTTC.